Following are 26 T cell receptor beta chains from one sample sequenced in a study of blood T cell repertoires in COVID-19. Sequenced by immunoSEQ multiplex PCR; TCRdb stores in-frame clones only, minus some. Of hundreds of thousands of clones in the sample, about 87% are singletons; the top ten hold 2.3%. Sequencing was performed on peripheral blood. Every receptor here comes from a woman aged 55-69 years with COVID-19, enrolled during active disease.

The rearrangement links TRBV19 to TRBJ1-1; TRBD1 is a possible D gene (5 bases). The germline V gene has CDR1 LNHDA and CDR2 SQIVND (reference sequence). This CDR3 spans 16 amino acids. Deletions cut 3 bases from V and 2 bases from J, with 16 bases between. The CDR3 DNA reads as TGTGCCAGTAGTATTGGTATCGACAGTTATAACACTGAAGCTTTCTTT. Its protein is CASSIGIDSYNTEAFF.

The chain recombines TRBV5-1 with TRBJ1-2; the D gene is possibly TRBD1 (5 bases). The CDR3 sequence is 16 residues long. CDR1 and CDR2 from the germline V gene are SGHRS and YFSETQ. The V and J ends lost 0 bases and 4 bases respectively, with 16 bases between them. In DNA, the CDR3 is TGCGCCAGCAGCTTGGCGGGGCGGGGGGGTAGCTATGGCTACACCTTC. Its translation is CASSLAGRGGSYGYTF.

The chain is built from TRBV27 and TRBJ1-5; 7 bases map to TRBD1. CDR1 is MNHEY and CDR2 is SMNVEV in the germline V gene (reference sequence). The CDR3 length is 15 residues. The V gene end was trimmed by 3 bases and the J gene end by 2 bases; junction bases not matched to a gene: 4. CDR3 coding DNA: TGTGCCAGCAGTTTTGAGGGGGCTGGCAATCAGCCCCAGCATTTT. As protein: CASSFEGAGNQPQHF.

This rearrangement joins TRBV6-5 to TRBJ1-2, with TRBD1 identical over 7 bases. Unmatched junction bases numbered 5, after V lost 6 bases and J lost 4 bases. The CDR3 has 13 residues. Germline lookup yields CDR1 MNHEY and CDR2 SVGAGI. DNA of the CDR3: TGTGCCAGCAGAAAGGGACAGTTCTATGGCTACACCTTC. Residues: CASRKGQFYGYTF.

The gene calls are TRBV11-2 and TRBJ2-4; 7 bases are shared with TRBD1. Germline CDR1 and CDR2: SGHAT and FQNNGV. V was pared by 6 bases and J by 7 bases, with 15 bases of the junction left unmatched. The CDR3 is made up of 16 amino acids. The CDR3 DNA sequence: TGTGCCAGCAGTCCAAGGGAAGGGGGCAGAATTAACATTCAGTACTTC. Translation gives CASSPREGGRINIQYF.

The chain has TRBV11-2 and TRBJ1-6; 7 bases match TRBD1. The CDR3 extends over 15 amino acids. Germline lookup yields CDR1 SGHAT and CDR2 FQNNGV. The ends lost 5 bases at V and 7 bases at J; junction bases unmatched: 8. The CDR3 protein is CASSTGAGANSPLHF. CDR3 nucleotides: TGTGCCAGCAGCACAGGGGCGGGTGCCAATTCACCCCTCCACTTT.

The chain employs TRBV5-1 and TRBJ2-3; TRBD2 matches at 11 bases. CDR1 and CDR2 (germline): SGHRS, YFSETQ. The CDR3 has 15 amino acids. Unmatched junction bases numbered 5, after V lost 6 bases and J lost 2 bases. CDR3: CASKGTSGITDTQYF. The CDR3 bases are TGCGCCAGCAAAGGGACTAGCGGCATCACAGATACGCAGTATTTT.

This sequence joins TRBV19 and TRBJ2-3, with D perhaps matching TRBD1 (5 bases). The germline V gene has CDR1 LNHDA and CDR2 SQIVND (reference sequence). Trimming pared 1 base from V and 0 bases from J, leaving 11 bases between. The CDR3 length is 16 residues. CDR3 sequence: CASSIAGQYSTDTQYF. CDR3 nucleotide sequence: TGTGCCAGTAGTATAGCAGGGCAGTATAGCACAGATACGCAGTATTTT.

This chain connects TRBV5-6 to TRBJ2-5, with TRBD1 identical over 9 bases. With V trimmed by 1 base and J by 2 bases, 6 bases remained unmatched. Germline V gene data show CDR1 as SGHDT and CDR2 as YYEEEE. The CDR3 sequence is 16 residues long. The chain's CDR3 is CASSLRFGTGQETQYF. For the CDR3, the DNA is TGTGCCAGCAGCTTGAGATTTGGGACAGGGCAAGAGACCCAGTACTTC.

There are a few counts of this clone. V usage is TRBV2 and J usage is TRBJ2-7, with D uncertain. Germline assignment: CDR1 SNHLY and CDR2 FYNNEI. V lost 4 bases and J 3 bases, leaving 4 bases between the germline ends. The CDR3 has 11 residues. The CDR3 here is CASSGVYEQYF. CDR3 nucleotides: TGTGCCAGCAGTGGAGTCTACGAGCAGTACTTC.

The chain combines TRBV5-4 with TRBJ1-3; no definite D call. The V gene's germline CDR1 is SGHNT and CDR2 YYREEE (reference sequence). CDR3 length: 16 amino acids. V was shortened by 0 bases and J by 0 bases, with 10 bases between the two germline ends. In DNA form, the CDR3 reads TGTGCCAGCAGCTTGGATCCCCTTCGCTCTGGAAACACCATATATTTT. Amino acids: CASSLDPLRSGNTIYF.

The J gene is TRBJ1-5, the V gene TRBV6-5; D call uncertain. Germline lookup yields CDR1 MNHEY and CDR2 SVGAGI. V gave up 7 bases and J gave up 7 bases, with 11 bases separating them. CDR3 length equals 12 residues. CDR3 bases: TGTGCCAGCACTGTGGGAGGGCAGCCCCAGCATTTT. This gives the protein CASTVGGQPQHF.

There are a few counts of this clone. The CDR3 DNA sequence: TGCGCCAGCAGCCTCTCTCAGGCGACGAACACTGAAGCTTTCTTT. Translation: CASSLSQATNTEAFF. The chain is built from TRBV4-1 and TRBJ1-1; D call uncertain. This CDR3 comprises 15 residues. The germline V gene has CDR1 MGHRA and CDR2 YSYEKL. V dropped 4 bases and J dropped 1 base, with 13 bases sitting between them.

This clone has just a few counts. The V gene is TRBV25-1, the J gene TRBJ1-6, with 8 nucleotides matching TRBD1. V was clipped by 5 bases and J by 7 bases; unmatched bases: 10. CDR3 length: 16 residues. The germline V gene encodes CDR1 MGHDK and CDR2 SYGVNS. As DNA, the CDR3 is TGTGCCAGCAGTTCGCGAAGGACAGGGATAAATTCACCCCTCCACTTT. Amino acids: CASSSRRTGINSPLHF. Filled out from reference TRBV25-1 and TRBJ1-6, the complete variable domain reads EADIYQTPRYLVIGTGKKITLECSQTMGHDKMYWYQQDPGMELHLIHYSYGVNSTEKGDLSSESTVSRIRTEHFPLTLESARPSHTSQYLCASSSRRTGINSPLHFGNGTRLTVT.

V usage is TRBV7-7 and J usage is TRBJ2-5; 7 bases line up with TRBD2. The length of the CDR3 is 13 residues. After removal of 4 bases from V and 4 bases from J, the junction contained 3 bases not matched to a gene. Per germline, CDR1 SSHAT and CDR2 FNYEAQ (reference sequence). The CDR3 DNA follows: TGTGCCAGCAGCTCCAGGGAGGGAGAGACCCAGTACTTC. This codes for CASSSREGETQYF. Full variable domain (outside the CDR3, taken from reference TRBV7-7 and TRBJ2-5): GAGVSQSPRYKVTKRGQDVTLRCDPISSHATLYWYQQALGQGPEFLTYFNYEAQPDKSGLPSDRFSAERPEGSISTLTIQRTEQRDSAMYRCASSSREGETQYFGPGTRLLVL.

The chain recombines TRBV18 with TRBJ2-5, with D tentatively TRBD2 (5 bases). Germline V CDR1 and CDR2: KGHSH, LQKENI. The CDR3 loop spans 11 amino acids. V lost 6 bases, J lost 5 bases, and 7 bases lay in between. Here the CDR3 DNA reads TGTGCCAGCTCGACTACGGAGACCCAGTACTTC. Translation gives CASSTTETQYF.

The chain joins TRBV30 to TRBJ1-3; the D gene is possibly TRBD1 (6 bases). This CDR3 region has 13 residues. Trimming cost V 2 bases and J 8 bases, with 13 bases left between them. Germline CDR1 GTSNPN, CDR2 SVGIG (reference sequence). The CDR3 sequence: CAWSRQASDTIYF. CDR3 coding DNA: TGTGCCTGGAGTCGACAGGCTTCGGACACCATATATTTT.

This chain connects TRBV19 to TRBJ2-3, with 8 bases fitting TRBD1. The germline V gene has CDR1 LNHDA and CDR2 SQIVND (reference sequence). Unmatched junction bases numbered 3, after V lost 9 bases and J lost 7 bases. The length of the CDR3 is 11 residues. The CDR3: CARGTGNTQYF. The CDR3 DNA is TGTGCCAGAGGGACAGGCAATACGCAGTATTTT.

This sequence joins TRBV27 and TRBJ1-1, with 9 bases fitting TRBD1. CDR1 and CDR2 (germline): MNHEY, SMNVEV (reference sequence). The CDR3 sequence is 16 residues long. J gave up 6 bases and V 3 bases, and 11 bases lay outside the gene matches. The CDR3, as DNA: TGTGCCAGCAGTTTTTGGAGGGGACAGGGAGTCCCTGAAGCTTTCTTT. It is translated as CASSFWRGQGVPEAFF.

The chain uses TRBV20-1 and TRBJ1-2, with 7 positions matching TRBD1. The CDR3 sequence is 13 residues long. Per the germline V gene, CDR1 is DFQATT and CDR2 is SNEGSKA (reference sequence). J was trimmed by 4 bases and V by 3 bases; bases with no gene match: 5. CDR3 sequence reads: CSASNRGIYGYTF. DNA for the CDR3: TGCAGTGCTAGTAACAGGGGCATCTATGGCTACACCTTC.

The chain carries TRBV9 and TRBJ2-5; TRBD1 aligns across 7 bases. The CDR3 length is 17 residues. Germline lookup yields CDR1 SGDLS and CDR2 YYNGEE. V trimming: 0 bases; J trimming: 1 base; junction bases outside the gene matches: 9. The CDR3 DNA reads as TGTGCCAGCAGCGTAGGGTCCCCGGACAGGTCCCAAGAGACCCAGTACTTC. Its translation is CASSVGSPDRSQETQYF.

The chain joins TRBV7-9 to TRBJ2-1, with 8 nucleotides matching TRBD2. This CDR3 contains 15 residues. Germline V gives CDR1 SEHNR, CDR2 FQNEAQ (reference sequence). V gave up 1 base and J gave up 6 bases; unmatched junction bases: 5. The CDR3, as DNA: TGTGCCAGCAGCTTAGTAGCGGGGACGTTCAATGAGCAGTTCTTC. Protein product: CASSLVAGTFNEQFF.

This chain uses TRBV5-6 with TRBJ1-2, with TRBD1 identical over 12 bases. The CDR3 contains 16 residues. After removal of 2 bases from V and 5 bases from J, the junction contained 7 bases not matched to a gene. Germline-derived CDR1 and CDR2 are SGHDT and YYEEEE. CDR3 bases: TGTGCCAGCAGCTTTCGGGGACAGGGGGCTAGTTATGGCTACACCTTC. Translated: CASSFRGQGASYGYTF.

The V call is TRBV7-3, the J call TRBJ1-6; 8 bases fit TRBD1. Losses at the gene ends were 5 bases for V and 10 bases for J; bases not matched to a gene: 10. The germline V gene has CDR1 SGHTA and CDR2 FQGTGA. The CDR3 extends over 15 amino acids. The CDR3 sequence: CASSLGTGETSPLHF. The CDR3, as DNA: TGTGCCAGCAGCCTCGGGACAGGTGAAACCTCACCCCTCCACTTT.

The rearrangement joins TRBV5-1 to TRBJ1-4, with no clear D. The germline V gene encodes CDR1 SGHRS and CDR2 YFSETQ. Trimming removed 2 bases from V and 3 bases from J, with 11 bases in between. The CDR3 is made up of 15 amino acids. CDR3 DNA: TGCGCCAGCAGCTTTTACGGTCCTTCTAATGAAAAACTGTTTTTT. Protein sequence: CASSFYGPSNEKLFF.

The chain joins TRBV2 to TRBJ1-2; the D gene is possibly TRBD1 (5 bases). This CDR3 spans 14 amino acids. Germline CDR1 reads SNHLY; CDR2 reads FYNNEI. V shed 6 bases and J shed 0 bases, with 11 bases lying between them. The CDR3 region is CASRVQGANYGYTF. CDR3 DNA: TGTGCCAGCAGGGTCCAGGGTGCTAACTATGGCTACACCTTC. Based on the CDR3 plus reference TRBV2 and TRBJ1-2, the full variable domain is EPEVTQTPSHQVTQMGQEVILRCVPISNHLYFYWYRQILGQKVEFLVSFYNNEISEKSEIFDDQFSVERPDGSNFTLKIRSTKLEDSAMYFCASRVQGANYGYTFGSGTRLTVV.